This record covers a single TCR beta chain. The antigen is unknown. PCR involved 60 Vbeta and 13 Jbeta primers. The method was immunoSEQ multiplex PCR; TCRdb's version includes in-frame clones alone and lacks a portion of them. The table shows 120,000 or so clones, with 60% to 85% occurring only once. The data stem from a study of cytomegalovirus exposure and HLA in healthy donors. Study-level findings and limits: Presence/absence analyses assumed roughly uniform sequencing depth across donors.

Sequenced: PBMCs. This receptor was obtained from a human donor in good health.

The CDR3 is CASSLLGQKTDTQYF. CDR3 DNA sequence: TGTGCCAGCAGTTTACTCGGACAGAAGACAGATACGCAGTATTTT. This rearrangement joins TRBV28 to TRBJ2-3, with D tentatively TRBD1 (6 bases). The CDR3 length is 15 residues. Germline V gives CDR1 MDHEN, CDR2 SYDVKM. V was pared by 2 bases and J by 3 bases, with 12 bases between.